These 27 T cell receptor beta chains originate from one sample sequenced in a study of blood T cell repertoires in COVID-19. Data came from immunoSEQ multiplex PCR; TCRdb stores just in-frame clones and leaves some out. This sample has over 200,000 clones, with 86% found just once. The sample taken for sequencing was PBMCs or T cells enriched from blood (not recorded which). The receptor source for this set is a woman aged 25 to 45 who had been exposed to COVID-19.

The CDR3 coding sequence is TGTGCCAGCAGCGCCCCCGGGACAGGGGGATTTCAATCACCCCTCCACTTT. It translates to CASSAPGTGGFQSPLHF. This chain connects TRBV9 to TRBJ1-6; TRBD1 matches 11 bases. V lost 3 bases to trimming and J lost 10 bases; unmatched junction nucleotides: 12. The CDR3 consists of 17 residues. Germline V gene data show CDR1 as SGDLS and CDR2 as YYNGEE.

This chain uses TRBV30 with TRBJ2-7; 9 bases match TRBD1. The CDR3 totals 14 residues. Germline CDR1 reads GTSNPN; CDR2 reads SVGIG (reference sequence). V lost 3 bases to trimming and J lost 7 bases; unmatched junction nucleotides: 10. CDR3: CAWSVGTGREEQYF. Written as DNA, the CDR3 is TGTGCCTGGAGCGTCGGGACAGGGAGAGAGGAGCAGTACTTC.

The chain links TRBV28 to TRBJ2-7; 7 bases are a match to TRBD1. Germline V gene sequence: CDR1 MDHEN, CDR2 SYDVKM. This CDR3 has 15 amino acids. The junction had 8 bases not matched to a gene; V was cut back by 3 bases and J by 3 bases. CDR3 nucleotides: TGTGCCAGCAGTTTTCTAGGACAGGCGATCTACGAGCAGTACTTC. Its translation: CASSFLGQAIYEQYF.

The chain links TRBV5-1 to TRBJ1-1, with D unresolved. Trimming took 5 bases from V and 2 from J, leaving 13 bases between them. CDR1 SGHRS and CDR2 YFSETQ come from the germline V gene. This CDR3 spans 14 amino acids. Here the CDR3 DNA reads TGCGCCAGCAGAACCCAAGACATAAACACTGAAGCTTTCTTT. Amino acids: CASRTQDINTEAFF.

The chain links TRBV19 to TRBJ1-5; TRBD1 agrees at 9 bases. Germline-derived CDR1 and CDR2 are LNHDA and SQIVND (reference sequence). The CDR3 is 14 amino acids. The V gene end was trimmed by 2 bases and the J gene end by 6 bases; junction bases not matched to a gene: 2. The DNA of the CDR3 is TGTGCCAGTAGTATAAGACAGGGGGGTCAGCCCCAGCATTTT. This codes for CASSIRQGGQPQHF.

The chain carries TRBV13 and TRBJ2-1; D remains unclear. V gave up 2 bases and J gave up 4 bases, with 15 bases separating them. The CDR3 contains 16 residues. The germline gives CDR1 PRHDT, CDR2 FYEKMQ (reference sequence). CDR3 sequence (DNA): TGTGCCAGCAGCTTACCCTCGGTGCCCGGTTACAATGAGCAGTTCTTC. Translating gives CASSLPSVPGYNEQFF.

V usage is TRBV2 and J usage is TRBJ2-1; 10 nucleotides line up with TRBD2. Germline CDR1 reads SNHLY; CDR2 reads FYNNEI. V shed 9 bases, J shed 5 bases, and the junction held 16 bases outside the gene matches. The CDR3 totals 17 residues. CDR3 amino acids: CASWTSGPRGGDNEQFF. The CDR3 DNA follows: TGTGCCAGTTGGACTAGCGGCCCCCGAGGGGGGGACAATGAGCAGTTCTTC. The full variable domain, in which reference TRBV2 and TRBJ2-1 provide the parts outside the CDR3, is EPEVTQTPSHQVTQMGQEVILRCVPISNHLYFYWYRQILGQKVEFLVSFYNNEISEKSEIFDDQFSVERPDGSNFTLKIRSTKLEDSAMYFCASWTSGPRGGDNEQFFGPGTRLTVL.

This clone appeared once. The V and J genes are TRBV24-1 and TRBJ1-2; D remains unclear. Trimming pared 5 bases from V and 6 bases from J, leaving 12 bases between. In germline, CDR1 is KGHDR, CDR2 SFDVKD. The CDR3 contains 13 residues. CDR3 in DNA: TGTGCCACCAGTGTCCCGGGGAGGGATGGCTACACCTTC. Translated, it gives CATSVPGRDGYTF.

The gene calls are TRBV5-1 and TRBJ2-7; maybe TRBD1 (5 bases). From germline, CDR1 is SGHRS and CDR2 YFSETQ. Trimming pared 4 bases from V and 2 bases from J, leaving 10 bases between. This CDR3 region has 13 residues. CDR3 amino acids: CASSQDIPYEQYF. For the CDR3, the DNA is TGCGCCAGCAGCCAGGACATCCCCTACGAGCAGTACTTC. Variable domain in full (rest from reference TRBV5-1 and TRBJ2-7): KAGVTQTPRYLIKTRGQQVTLSCSPISGHRSVSWYQQTPGQGLQFLFEYFSETQRNKGNFPGRFSGRQFSNSRSEMNVSTLELGDSALYLCASSQDIPYEQYFGPGTRLTVT.

The V gene is TRBV28, the J gene TRBJ1-6; 8 nucleotides match TRBD1. CDR3 length: 14 residues. In germline, CDR1 is MDHEN, CDR2 SYDVKM. V lost 5 bases, J lost 10 bases, and 7 bases stayed unmatched. The CDR3 reads CASSQSNRGSPLHF. In nucleotides, the CDR3 is TGTGCCAGCAGTCAATCCAACAGGGGGTCACCCCTCCACTTT.

This chain connects TRBV5-1 to TRBJ2-5, with D maybe TRBD1 (5 bases). Trimming removed 0 bases from V and 5 bases from J, with 8 bases in between. The germline V gene has CDR1 SGHRS and CDR2 YFSETQ. The CDR3 sequence is 13 residues long. The chain's CDR3 is CASSLGGSETQYF. CDR3 DNA: TGCGCCAGCAGCTTGGGGGGCAGTGAGACCCAGTACTTC. Together with reference TRBV5-1 and TRBJ2-5, the CDR3 gives the full variable domain: KAGVTQTPRYLIKTRGQQVTLSCSPISGHRSVSWYQQTPGQGLQFLFEYFSETQRNKGNFPGRFSGRQFSNSRSEMNVSTLELGDSALYLCASSLGGSETQYFGPGTRLLVL.

The chain combines TRBV5-6 with TRBJ1-3, with D perhaps TRBD1 (5 bases). The V end lost 4 bases, the J end lost 4 bases, and 15 bases lay between the germline ends. CDR1 is SGHDT and CDR2 is YYEEEE in the germline V gene. The CDR3 sequence is 15 residues long. This CDR3 reads CASSPLGPGGNTIYF. In DNA form, the CDR3 reads TGTGCCAGCAGCCCCCTGGGGCCTGGAGGAAACACCATATATTTT.

This sequence joins TRBV6-5 and TRBJ1-3; D ambiguous. Trimming cost V 8 bases and J 0 bases, with 14 bases left between them. Germline CDR1 MNHEY, CDR2 SVGAGI. This CDR3 region has 15 residues. The CDR3 loop is CASQKGGISGNTIYF. Here the CDR3 DNA reads TGTGCCAGCCAAAAGGGAGGGATCTCTGGAAACACCATATATTTT.

The genes are TRBV3-1 (or the pseudogene TRBV3-2) and TRBJ1-6, with 9 positions matching TRBD1. Germline assignment: CDR1 LGHDT and CDR2 YNNKEL (reference sequence). This CDR3 spans 14 amino acids. The ends lost 4 bases at V and 6 bases at J; junction bases unmatched: 1. CDR3 sequence: CASSPDRGNSPLHF. The CDR3 coding sequence is TGTGCCAGCAGCCCGGACAGGGGTAATTCACCCCTCCACTTT.

DNA of the CDR3: TGTGCCAGCAGCCACGGACAGGGTTCAGGTGGCTACACCTTC. Translation gives CASSHGQGSGGYTF. V usage is TRBV3-1 (or the pseudogene TRBV3-2) and J usage is TRBJ1-2, with 8 bases matching TRBD1. CDR1 is LGHDT and CDR2 is YNNKEL in the germline V gene (reference sequence). The CDR3 has 14 residues. V dropped 3 bases and J dropped 7; count of bases not matched to a gene: 7.

The chain employs TRBV9 and TRBJ1-2; TRBD1 matches at 9 bases. The J segment lost 7 bases and the V segment lost 3 bases, leaving 1 base of the junction unmatched. In germline, CDR1 is SGDLS, CDR2 YYNGEE. CDR3 length equals 12 residues. The CDR3 sequence is CASSGTGAGYTF. CDR3 sequence (DNA): TGTGCCAGCAGCGGGACAGGGGCTGGCTACACCTTC. Filled out from reference TRBV9 and TRBJ1-2, the complete variable domain reads DSGVTQTPKHLITATGQRVTLRCSPRSGDLSVYWYQQSLDQGLQFLIQYYNGEERAKGNILERFSAQQFPDLHSELNLSSLELGDSALYFCASSGTGAGYTFGSGTRLTVV.

Comment on this clone: The sample carries other DNA sequences with the same CDR3. This rearrangement joins TRBV5-1 to TRBJ1-2, with D perhaps TRBD1 (6 bases). The CDR3 runs 14 residues. Germline values: CDR1 SGHRS, CDR2 YFSETQ. V lost 0 bases to trimming and J lost 5 bases, with 11 bases between them. The CDR3 protein is CASSLDTGSYGYTF. The CDR3 DNA sequence: TGCGCCAGCAGCTTGGATACAGGGAGTTATGGCTACACCTTC.

Written as DNA, the CDR3 is TGTGCCATCAGTGAGTCGGGAGGGGGGCGCGTGACCCAGTACTTC. This translates into CAISESGGGRVTQYF. The chain employs TRBV10-3 and TRBJ2-5, with a possible D match to TRBD2 (7 bases). The CDR3 is 15 amino acids. Germline CDR1 is ENHRY and CDR2 is SYGVKD. V lost 0 bases, J lost 7 bases, and 15 bases lay in between.

V usage is TRBV30 and J usage is TRBJ2-5; 11 bases map to TRBD1. The germline CDR1 and CDR2 sequences are GTSNPN and SVGIG (reference sequence). The CDR3 sequence is 16 residues long. V lost 3 bases, J lost 4 bases, and 10 bases stayed unmatched. The CDR3, as DNA: TGTGCCTGGAGCCCCGGGACAGGGGGATTTGGAGAGACCCAGTACTTC. Amino acid sequence: CAWSPGTGGFGETQYF.

The chain links TRBV6-5 to TRBJ1-1, with D maybe TRBD1 (6 bases). The germline CDR1 and CDR2 sequences are MNHEY and SVGAGI. This CDR3 has 13 amino acids. Trimming took 5 bases from V and 8 from J, leaving 15 bases between them. CDR3 sequence: CASSPAPDREAFF. DNA of the CDR3: TGTGCCAGCAGTCCAGCCCCCGACAGGGAAGCTTTCTTT.

V usage is TRBV6-1 and J usage is TRBJ1-1; D not resolved. Trimming removed 1 base from V and 1 base from J, with 10 bases in between. The CDR3 length is 15 residues. Germline V gene sequence: CDR1 MNHNS, CDR2 SASEGT. CDR3 coding DNA: TGTGCCAGCAGTGAAGGCGGGGTAGGGAACACTGAAGCTTTCTTT. This translates into CASSEGGVGNTEAFF.

The chain links TRBV5-1 to TRBJ1-2, with TRBD1 as a possible D gene (5 bases). The CDR3 loop spans 13 amino acids. The V gene's germline CDR1 is SGHRS and CDR2 YFSETQ. Trimming shortened V by 1 base and J by 8 bases, and 12 bases separated the two germline ends. The CDR3 protein is CASSLRGDGGYTF. The DNA for the CDR3 is TGCGCCAGCAGCTTGCGGGGGGATGGCGGCTACACCTTC.

This clone was found a few times. The chain has TRBV2 and TRBJ1-6; 7 bases agree with TRBD1. Germline CDR1 SNHLY, CDR2 FYNNEI. The CDR3 covers 15 residues. The V gene end was trimmed by 8 bases and the J gene end by 5 bases; junction bases not matched to a gene: 9. The CDR3 DNA reads as TGTGCCAGCGGAAAGACAGGGAATAATAATTCACCCCTCCACTTT. Translated: CASGKTGNNNSPLHF.

This rearrangement joins TRBV7-2 to TRBJ1-4, with 9 bases that match TRBD1. This CDR3 is 15 amino acids long. The germline V gene encodes CDR1 SGHTA and CDR2 FQGNSA. V was pared by 5 bases and J by 9 bases, with 10 bases of the junction left unmatched. The CDR3 sequence is CASSPPADRGQKLFF. In nucleotides, the CDR3 is TGTGCCAGCAGCCCACCTGCGGACAGGGGACAAAAACTGTTTTTT.

The rearrangement links TRBV19 to TRBJ1-3; 8 bases match TRBD1. The germline V gene encodes CDR1 LNHDA and CDR2 SQIVND (reference sequence). The CDR3 runs 15 residues. The V segment lost 5 bases and the J segment 1 base; nucleotides outside the gene matches: 4. CDR3: CASSETGESGNTIYF. Written as DNA, the CDR3 is TGTGCCAGTAGTGAGACAGGGGAGTCTGGAAACACCATATATTTT.

The genes are TRBV21-1 and TRBJ1-6; TRBD1, the table's D call, lacks a check against the DNA. TRBV21-1 counts as a pseudogene. The CDR3 is 15 amino acids. CDR3 residues: CASSNRSDRGSPLHF. In nucleotides, the CDR3 is TGTGCCAGCAGCAACCGTTCAGACAGGGGGTCACCCCTCCACTTT.

The chain carries TRBV5-1 and TRBJ1-4; TRBD1 is a possible D gene (5 bases). The CDR3 runs 15 residues. Trimming pared 4 bases from V and 0 bases from J, leaving 10 bases between. CDR1 and CDR2 from the germline V gene are SGHRS and YFSETQ. CDR3 nucleotides: TGCGCCAGCAGCGGGACTGGTGCAACTAATGAAAAACTGTTTTTT. It translates to CASSGTGATNEKLFF.